This entry lists 20 T cell receptor beta chains sequenced from one sample in a study of blood T cells in healthy people across ages. A second PCR of roughly 6 to 12 cycles used a sample-barcoded 5' primer and a J-beta primer mix. TCRdb processed the 5' RACE reads anew with MiXCR; each CDR3 protein has one entry. The data show some 760,000 distinct CDR3 sequences, approximately 25% seen once. Another study also made use of these data, one on T cells of mothers and their children.

Sequencing was carried out using blood. Receptor source: a boy between 10 and 17 years old in good health.

V usage is TRBV7-2 and J usage is TRBJ1-6; TRBD1 matches at 9 bases. Germline V gene data show CDR1 as SGHTA and CDR2 as FQGNSA. The CDR3 has 16 residues. With V trimmed by 1 base and J by 5 bases, 3 bases remained unmatched. CDR3 in DNA: TGTGCCAGCAGCTTAGACAGGGGGCTAGATAATTCACCCCTCCACTTT. Translation: CASSLDRGLDNSPLHF. The full variable domain, with the rest looked up from reference TRBV7-2 and TRBJ1-6, is GAGVSQSPSNKVTEKGKDVELRCDPISGHTALYWYRQSLGQGLEFLIYFQGNSAPDKSGLPSDRFSAERTGGSVSTLTIQRTQQEDSAVYLCASSLDRGLDNSPLHFGNGTRLTVT.

This clonotype came up a few times. This rearrangement joins TRBV28 to TRBJ2-2; D call uncertain. In germline, CDR1 is MDHEN, CDR2 SYDVKM. V lost 1 base and J 5 bases, leaving 17 bases between the germline ends. The CDR3 spans 17 residues. The CDR3 coding sequence is TGTGCCAGCAGTTTATACCGAGGAGCAGTGGGAACCGGGGAGCTGTTTTTT. It yields the protein CASSLYRGAVGTGELFF. The full variable domain, rest sourced from reference TRBV28 and TRBJ2-2, is DVKVTQSSRYLVKRTGEKVFLECVQDMDHENMFWYRQDPGLGLRLIYFSYDVKMKEKGDIPEGYSVSREKKERFSLILESASTNQTSMYLCASSLYRGAVGTGELFFGEGSRLTVL.

V gene TRBV7-6 combines with J gene TRBJ2-1; D perhaps matches TRBD2 (6 bases). V dropped 2 bases and J dropped 1 base, with 9 bases sitting between them. Germline lookup yields CDR1 SGHVS and CDR2 FNYEAQ. CDR3 length: 15 residues. CDR3 protein: CASSLTGDSYNEQFF. In DNA form, the CDR3 reads TGTGCCAGCAGCTTAACGGGAGATTCCTACAATGAGCAGTTCTTC.

The rearrangement uses TRBV27 and TRBJ1-4; 7 bases line up with TRBD1. Per the germline V gene, CDR1 is MNHEY and CDR2 is SMNVEV (reference sequence). The length of the CDR3 is 16 residues. The junction had 12 bases not matched to a gene; V was cut back by 4 bases and J by 7 bases. The CDR3 DNA is TGTGCCAGCAGTTCCCCTCACAGGGGACCTGGTGAAAAACTGTTTTTT. The encoded protein is CASSSPHRGPGEKLFF.

J is TRBJ1-1 and V is TRBV4-3; D remains ambiguous. CDR3 length: 12 residues. Germline values: CDR1 LGHNA, CDR2 YSLEER. The germline V and J ends were trimmed by 0 bases and 11 bases, with 10 bases remaining between them. CDR3 loop: CASSQDLSWAFF. For the CDR3, the DNA is TGCGCCAGCAGCCAAGATCTCTCATGGGCTTTCTTT.

This chain links TRBV28 with TRBJ2-2; 8 nucleotides agree with TRBD2. The V gene's germline CDR1 is MDHEN and CDR2 SYDVKM. The CDR3 contains 14 residues. Trimming cost V 5 bases and J 8 bases; bases outside gene matches: 7. CDR3 region: CASSLGGETGELFF. The CDR3 DNA follows: TGTGCCAGCAGTCTCGGGGGGGAGACGGGGGAGCTGTTTTTT. The entire variable domain, with the rest obtained from reference TRBV28 and TRBJ2-2, is as follows: DVKVTQSSRYLVKRTGEKVFLECVQDMDHENMFWYRQDPGLGLRLIYFSYDVKMKEKGDIPEGYSVSREKKERFSLILESASTNQTSMYLCASSLGGETGELFFGEGSRLTVL.

V gene TRBV19 combines with J gene TRBJ2-1; 7 positions match TRBD1. The J call may be faulty, since TRBJ2-7 better matches the DNA end. This CDR3 comprises 15 residues. Germline values: CDR1 LNHDA, CDR2 SQIVND (reference sequence). CDR3 DNA: TGTGCCAGTAGTGGGGGCACGACAGGGCCCTACGAGCAGTACTTC. Encoded protein: CASSGGTTGPYEQYF.

The chain uses TRBV29-1 and TRBJ2-5; D may match TRBD1 or TRBD2 (5 bases each). Germline assignment: CDR1 SQVTM and CDR2 ANQGSEA. Between the trimmed V and J ends, which lost 7 bases and 2 bases, there was a span of 17 bases. The CDR3 runs 14 residues. The chain's CDR3 is CSAMWGRLQETQYF. CDR3 nucleotide sequence: TGCAGCGCTATGTGGGGGAGATTACAAGAGACCCAGTACTTC.

This clonotype appeared a few times. This chain links TRBV11-2 with TRBJ1-2; D remains unclear. The CDR3 sequence is 13 residues long. The V gene lost 1 base and the J gene lost 0 bases, with 3 bases spanning the gap. Germline V gives CDR1 SGHAT, CDR2 FQNNGV. CDR3 residues: CASSLVTNYGYTF. The DNA of the CDR3 is TGTGCCAGCAGCTTAGTTACTAACTATGGCTACACCTTC.

The chain is built from TRBV5-1 and TRBJ2-5; D ambiguous. The J call may be incorrect, as the DNA end agrees better with TRBJ2-7. Germline V gene sequence: CDR1 SGHRS, CDR2 YFSETQ. The CDR3 consists of 13 residues. CDR3 nucleotide sequence: TGCGCCAGCAGCTTGGGAGAAGGGATCGAGCAGTACTTC. Its protein product is CASSLGEGIEQYF.

This chain connects TRBV9 to TRBJ2-5, with 7 bases aligning to TRBD1. The J call may be in error: the DNA end matches TRBJ2-7 better. This CDR3 is built from 15 residues. Germline-derived CDR1 and CDR2 are SGDLS and YYNGEE. CDR3 loop: CASSVAGQDPYEQYF. The CDR3 region has the DNA TGTGCCAGCAGCGTAGCAGGACAGGACCCCTACGAGCAGTACTTC.

The chain carries TRBV7-9 and TRBJ2-1, with 7 bases aligning to TRBD2. CDR1 SEHNR and CDR2 FQNEAQ come from the germline V gene (reference sequence). This CDR3 region has 17 residues. The V segment lost 3 bases and the J segment 4 bases; nucleotides outside the gene matches: 12. The CDR3 is CASSFGGSGSFYNEQFF. CDR3 bases: TGTGCCAGCAGCTTTGGCGGGAGCGGGTCCTTTTACAATGAGCAGTTCTTC.

The table lists this clonotype with a few counts. V gene TRBV5-1 combines with J gene TRBJ2-5, with no clear D. The J call could be wrong; TRBJ2-7 is a better fit for the DNA end. The CDR3 extends over 14 amino acids. Germline-derived CDR1 and CDR2 are SGHRS and YFSETQ. CDR3 bases: TGCGCCAGCAGCTTCGAAGGTCAAGCCTACGAGCAGTACTTC. Translated: CASSFEGQAYEQYF.

This clonotype was detected a few times. The rearrangement uses TRBV7-6 and TRBJ2-5, with a tentative D call TRBD2 (6 bases). Near its end, the DNA agrees better with TRBJ2-1, so the J call may be wrong. This CDR3 comprises 14 residues. CDR1 is SGHVS, CDR2 FNYEAQ, per germline. The CDR3 region has the DNA TGTGCCAGCAGTCCCCCCCCCGGGGGCAATGAGCAGTTCTTC. It encodes CASSPPPGGNEQFF.

This chain connects TRBV5-1 to TRBJ1-6; no clear D. The germline V gene has CDR1 SGHRS and CDR2 YFSETQ. This CDR3 comprises 14 residues. The V end was cut by 1 base, the J end by 7 bases, with 9 bases between. CDR3 DNA: TGCGCCAGCAGCTTGAGTGAGGGAAATTCACCCCTCCACTTT. Residues: CASSLSEGNSPLHF.

This sequence joins TRBV20-1 and TRBJ2-1; TRBD2 aligns across 7 bases. In germline, CDR1 is DFQATT, CDR2 SNEGSKA (reference sequence). Germline trimming cut 0 bases from V and 4 bases from J; bases unmatched to any gene: 18. The CDR3 runs 19 residues. CDR3 residues: CSARDVLAAYSSPYNEQFF. The CDR3 region has the DNA TGCAGTGCTAGAGATGTGCTAGCGGCCTATAGCTCCCCATACAATGAGCAGTTCTTC.

This clonotype was observed a handful of times. V is TRBV2 and J is TRBJ2-3; no definite D call. The germline V gene has CDR1 SNHLY and CDR2 FYNNEI. The V gene lost 1 base and the J gene lost 8 bases, with 7 bases spanning the gap. The CDR3 loop spans 12 amino acids. CDR3 sequence (DNA): TGTGCCAGCAGTGAAGTCATGGGTACGCAGTATTTT. This gives the protein CASSEVMGTQYF. Using reference TRBV2 and TRBJ2-3 for the parts outside the CDR3, the full variable domain is EPEVTQTPSHQVTQMGQEVILRCVPISNHLYFYWYRQILGQKVEFLVSFYNNEISEKSEIFDDQFSVERPDGSNFTLKIRSTKLEDSAMYFCASSEVMGTQYFGPGTRLTVL.

V and J are TRBV20-1 and TRBJ2-2; the match to TRBD2 covers 15 bases. The V gene end was trimmed by 1 base and the J gene end by 3 bases; junction bases not matched to a gene: 0. The germline V gene encodes CDR1 DFQATT and CDR2 SNEGSKA (reference sequence). The CDR3 covers 16 residues. CDR3 loop: CSARGTSGGDTGELFF. CDR3 coding DNA: TGCAGTGCTAGAGGGACTAGCGGGGGGGACACCGGGGAGCTGTTTTTT.

The rearrangement links TRBV20-1 to TRBJ2-1, with 11 bases lining up with TRBD2. The DNA end lines up better with TRBJ2-5; the J call may be wrong. This CDR3 comprises 14 residues. Germline assignment: CDR1 DFQATT and CDR2 SNEGSKA (reference sequence). The CDR3 DNA sequence: TGCAGTGCTCTTAGCGGGGGGGCGTTGGGAACCCAGTACTTC. Protein product: CSALSGGALGTQYF.

Of note for this clonotype: Sequence at one end of the junction differs from germline and may be a read error. This chain uses TRBV7-2 with TRBJ2-1, with D perhaps assigned TRBD1 or TRBD2 (5 bases each). This CDR3 has 16 residues. Germline V gene sequence: CDR1 SGHTA, CDR2 FQGNSA. Written as DNA, the CDR3 is TGTGCCAGCAGCGGGGGACCCGTCAGCTCCTACGATGAGCAGTTCTTC. It translates to CASSGGPVSSYDEQFF.